These 27 T cell receptor beta chains were sequenced from one sample in a study of human thymus T cells. The study used thymus tissue resected during corrective heart surgery. Libraries were prepared by immunoSEQ multiplex PCR; TCRdb keeps only in-frame clonotypes and omits some of them. This table has 120,000 or so clones, over 85% appearing once. Sample: thymus tissue. All receptors derive from a boy under two years old with a congenital heart defect but otherwise immunologically healthy.

This chain links TRBV6-9 with TRBJ2-5; 10 nucleotides agree with TRBD2. The ends lost 1 base at V and 0 bases at J; junction bases unmatched: 20. CDR1 MNHGY and CDR2 SVAAGI come from the germline V gene. The CDR3 totals 22 residues. The CDR3 region is CASSYWPRDILAGALYQETQYF. The CDR3 coding sequence is TGTGCCAGCAGTTATTGGCCCCGGGATATTCTAGCGGGGGCCTTGTACCAAGAGACCCAGTACTTC.

J is TRBJ1-2 and V is TRBV7-2; TRBD1 might be the D (5 bases). The CDR3 has 15 amino acids. Germline assignment: CDR1 SGHTA and CDR2 FQGNSA. Between the trimmed V and J ends, which lost 5 bases and 7 bases, there was a span of 20 bases. This chain's CDR3 is CASSPIIVAGPGYTF. As DNA, the CDR3 is TGTGCCAGCAGCCCCATAATAGTCGCGGGACCTGGCTACACCTTC.

The rearrangement uses TRBV28 and TRBJ1-6; 7 nucleotides align to TRBD1. The CDR3 has 17 residues. The V segment lost 5 bases and the J segment 5 bases; nucleotides outside the gene matches: 12. The germline V gene encodes CDR1 MDHEN and CDR2 SYDVKM. CDR3 in amino acids: CASSPPGQRYDNSPLHF. The CDR3 nucleotides are TGTGCCAGCAGTCCTCCGGGACAGCGATATGATAATTCACCCCTCCACTTT. Complete variable domain (other parts from reference TRBV28 and TRBJ1-6): DVKVTQSSRYLVKRTGEKVFLECVQDMDHENMFWYRQDPGLGLRLIYFSYDVKMKEKGDIPEGYSVSREKKERFSLILESASTNQTSMYLCASSPPGQRYDNSPLHFGNGTRLTVT.

The chain combines TRBV7-2 with TRBJ1-3; D perhaps matches TRBD1 (5 bases). CDR3 length: 16 amino acids. Germline lookup yields CDR1 SGHTA and CDR2 FQGNSA. Trimming removed 4 bases at V and 3 bases at J, with 16 bases between. The CDR3 sequence is CASSSGGVVFGNTIYF. CDR3 in DNA: TGTGCCAGCAGCTCTGGGGGGGTCGTGTTTGGAAACACCATATATTTT.

The rearrangement links TRBV7-9 to TRBJ1-3; TRBD1 matches 10 bases. J gave up 4 bases and V 4 bases, and 7 bases lay outside the gene matches. Germline assignment: CDR1 SEHNR and CDR2 FQNEAQ (reference sequence). CDR3 length: 16 amino acids. CDR3 bases: TGTGCCAGCAGCTCGTCCCGGGACAGGGGCGGAAACACCATATATTTT. Translated, it gives CASSSSRDRGGNTIYF.

V and J are TRBV23-1 and TRBJ1-6, with a weak D call TRBD1 (5 bases). TRBV23-1 is an ORF, with its function uncertain. The CDR3 covers 14 residues. The V end lost 1 base, the J end lost 9 bases, and 10 bases lay between the germline ends. This chain's CDR3 is CASSQFKGSSPLHF. In nucleotides, the CDR3 is TGCGCCAGCAGTCAATTTAAGGGGTCTTCACCCCTCCACTTT.

The chain recombines TRBV6-1 with TRBJ1-2; D unclear. V was pared by 6 bases and J by 4 bases, with 12 bases between. The CDR3 totals 13 residues. Germline V lookup: CDR1 MNHNS, CDR2 SASEGT. CDR3 nucleotide sequence: TGTGCCAGCAGCCTGGACGGCATCTATGGCTACACCTTC. Translated, it gives CASSLDGIYGYTF.

The J gene is TRBJ2-1, the V gene TRBV9; D might be TRBD1 (6 bases). V lost 0 bases and J 5 bases, leaving 9 bases between the germline ends. Germline V gene lookup returns CDR1 SGDLS and CDR2 YYNGEE. The CDR3 extends over 14 amino acids. The CDR3: CASSVGDTHNEQFF. In DNA, the CDR3 is TGTGCCAGCAGCGTAGGGGACACACACAATGAGCAGTTCTTC.

This chain links TRBV7-2 with TRBJ1-5, with 9 bases aligning to TRBD1. Germline values: CDR1 SGHTA, CDR2 FQGNSA. V shed 5 bases and J 5 bases; nucleotides not matched to a gene: 10. The CDR3 runs to 16 residues. This chain's CDR3 is CASSVDYRGQDQPQHF. CDR3 DNA: TGTGCCAGCAGCGTAGACTACAGGGGGCAAGATCAGCCCCAGCATTTT.

The chain has TRBV25-1 and TRBJ2-5, with 8 nucleotides matching TRBD1. The CDR3 covers 15 residues. The germline gives CDR1 MGHDK, CDR2 SYGVNS. V shed 3 bases, J shed 5 bases, and the junction held 8 bases outside the gene matches. The CDR3 protein is CASSEGQDVRETQYF. The CDR3, as DNA: TGTGCCAGCAGTGAGGGACAGGACGTTAGGGAGACCCAGTACTTC.

On this clone itself: Mismatch with germline at one junction end may stem from a read error. The V call is TRBV7-8, the J call TRBJ1-2; no clear D. CDR1 SGHVS and CDR2 FQNEAQ come from the germline V gene. The CDR3 spans 13 residues. The CDR3 is CASSLARTGSESF. Here the CDR3 DNA reads TGTGCCAGCAGCTTAGCGAGGACGGGGAGCGAGAGTTTC.

CDR3 DNA sequence: TGTGCCAGCAGCTGGGGCGCAATTTCAACCCAGTACTTC. Protein sequence: CASSWGAISTQYF. This chain joins TRBV7-2 and TRBJ2-5; perhaps TRBD1 as D (5 bases). CDR1 is SGHTA and CDR2 is FQGNSA in the germline V gene. The CDR3 spans 13 residues. V lost 4 bases, J lost 8 bases, and 14 bases lay in between.

CDR3 DNA sequence: TGTGCCCCCAGGGGAGTAGGGTGGGACTATGGCTACACCTTC. Its protein product is CAPRGVGWDYGYTF. The chain joins TRBV10-3 to TRBJ1-2; tentatively, D is TRBD1 (6 bases). This CDR3 region has 14 residues. Germline CDR1 is ENHRY and CDR2 is SYGVKD. The V end was cut by 11 bases, the J end by 3 bases, with 19 bases between.

This chain connects TRBV11-3 to TRBJ2-7; tentatively, D is TRBD1 or TRBD2 (5 bases each). V lost 5 bases to trimming and J lost 7 bases, with 21 bases between them. The germline gives CDR1 SGHNT, CDR2 YENEEA. This CDR3 region has 15 residues. The CDR3 here is CASSEAQGSGLEQYF. The CDR3 coding sequence is TGTGCCAGCAGCGAAGCCCAGGGAAGCGGCCTGGAGCAGTACTTC. Drawing the rest from reference TRBV11-3 and TRBJ2-7, the complete variable domain is EAGVVQSPRYKIIEKKQPVAFWCNPISGHNTLYWYLQNLGQGPELLIRYENEEAVDDSQLPKDRFSAERLKGVDSTLKIQPAELGDSAVYLCASSEAQGSGLEQYFGPGTRLTVT.

CDR3 sequence: CAWDAYLGRNTEAFF. CDR3 DNA sequence: TGTGCCTGGGACGCTTACCTCGGCCGGAACACTGAAGCTTTCTTT. The chain carries TRBV30 and TRBJ1-1, with D hard to call. The ends were cut back, 5 bases at V and 1 base at J, with 17 bases in the middle. The germline V gene has CDR1 GTSNPN and CDR2 SVGIG (reference sequence). The CDR3 consists of 15 residues.

V and J are TRBV15 and TRBJ2-2; tentatively, D is TRBD1 or TRBD2 (7 bases each). The V end lost 5 bases, the J end lost 5 bases, and 15 bases lay between the germline ends. CDR3 length equals 15 residues. CDR1 and CDR2 from the germline V gene are LNHNV and YYDKDF (reference sequence). The CDR3 DNA reads TGTGCCACCAGCCCCCGACAGGGAGGGACCGGGGAGCTGTTTTTT. This translates into CATSPRQGGTGELFF. Full variable domain (missing parts from reference TRBV15 and TRBJ2-2): DAMVIQNPRYQVTQFGKPVTLSCSQTLNHNVMYWYQQKSSQAPKLLFHYYDKDFNNEADTPDNFQSRRPNTSFCFLDIRSPGLGDTAMYLCATSPRQGGTGELFFGEGSRLTVL.

This chain joins TRBV6-5 and TRBJ1-5; 10 nucleotides match TRBD1. Germline CDR1 MNHEY, CDR2 SVGAGI. Trimming cost V 6 bases and J 5 bases; bases outside gene matches: 7. This CDR3 comprises 15 residues. The CDR3: CASRRTGGRDQPQHF. DNA of the CDR3: TGTGCCAGCAGAAGGACAGGGGGGCGGGATCAGCCCCAGCATTTT.

The V and J genes are TRBV18 and TRBJ2-2; D remains unclear. Trimming took off 2 bases at V and 5 bases at J, with 9 bases between the two ends. CDR1 is KGHSH and CDR2 is LQKENI in the germline V gene. The CDR3 has 14 residues. The CDR3: CASSPGFSTGELFF. The CDR3 DNA follows: TGTGCCAGCTCACCAGGCTTCTCAACCGGGGAGCTGTTTTTT.

The chain employs TRBV7-9 and TRBJ2-1, with D unresolved. Trimming stripped 1 base from V and 4 bases from J, with 5 bases between. Germline V gene data show CDR1 as SEHNR and CDR2 as FQNEAQ (reference sequence). The length of the CDR3 is 13 residues. The CDR3 region is CASSLVSYNEQFF. CDR3 sequence (DNA): TGTGCCAGCAGCTTAGTAAGTTACAATGAGCAGTTCTTC.

Of note for this clone: Likely a read error: the CDR3 ends without its conserved phenylalanine or tryptophan. This chain connects TRBV5-6 to TRBJ1-4, with D perhaps TRBD1 (5 bases). V lost 3 bases and J 10 bases, leaving 13 bases between the germline ends. Germline-derived CDR1 and CDR2 are SGHDT and YYEEEE. This CDR3 has 13 amino acids. Here the CDR3 DNA reads TGTGCCAGCAGCTGGGGCCCGGCCCGAAAACTGTTTGTT. It translates to CASSWGPARKLFV.

This sequence joins TRBV20-1 and TRBJ1-2, with D possibly being TRBD1 (5 bases). The V gene's germline CDR1 is DFQATT and CDR2 SNEGSKA (reference sequence). V dropped 6 bases and J dropped 8 bases, with 13 bases sitting between them. The CDR3 extends over 11 amino acids. The CDR3: CSAQEGKGYTF. Here the CDR3 DNA reads TGCAGTGCACAGGAGGGAAAGGGCTACACCTTC.

This clone was counted once. The CDR3, as DNA: TGTGCCAGCAGCCACGAGGGGCCGGGTGGCAAAAACATTCAGTACTTC. Translated, it gives CASSHEGPGGKNIQYF. The chain employs TRBV11-2 and TRBJ2-4; either TRBD1 or TRBD2 may fit D (5 bases each). This CDR3 is built from 16 residues. Germline-derived CDR1 and CDR2 are SGHAT and FQNNGV. Trimming removed 5 bases from V and 3 bases from J, with 17 bases in between.

The chain combines TRBV9 with TRBJ2-3; no firm D call. Between the trimmed V and J ends, which lost 0 bases and 2 bases, there was a span of 10 bases. CDR3 length equals 15 residues. Germline V lookup: CDR1 SGDLS, CDR2 YYNGEE. The CDR3 region has the DNA TGTGCCAGCAGCGTAGAGGCGATCAACACAGATACGCAGTATTTT. Protein: CASSVEAINTDTQYF. Together with reference TRBV9 and TRBJ2-3, the CDR3 gives the full variable domain: DSGVTQTPKHLITATGQRVTLRCSPRSGDLSVYWYQQSLDQGLQFLIQYYNGEERAKGNILERFSAQQFPDLHSELNLSSLELGDSALYFCASSVEAINTDTQYFGPGTRLTVL.

The chain combines TRBV7-3 with TRBJ1-1, with 10 bases identical to TRBD1. Per the germline V gene, CDR1 is SGHTA and CDR2 is FQGTGA. There are 16 residues in the CDR3. Trimming at V came to 5 bases and at J to 1 base, leaving 7 bases not matched to a gene. CDR3 coding DNA: TGTGCCAGCAGCGACCGGGACAGGGGAAGGAACACTGAAGCTTTCTTT. Its translation is CASSDRDRGRNTEAFF.

The V call is TRBV29-1, the J call TRBJ2-1, with 11 bases aligning to TRBD2. J gave up 1 base and V 4 bases, and 12 bases lay outside the gene matches. This CDR3 spans 18 amino acids. Germline loops: CDR1 SQVTM, CDR2 ANQGSEA. CDR3 residues: CSVGEGVAGGPSYNEQFF. The DNA of the CDR3 is TGCAGCGTTGGAGAAGGAGTAGCGGGGGGGCCTTCCTACAATGAGCAGTTCTTC.

This rearrangement joins TRBV30 to TRBJ1-2; 8 bases match TRBD1. Germline V gene sequence: CDR1 GTSNPN, CDR2 SVGIG (reference sequence). V lost 2 bases to trimming and J lost 6 bases; unmatched junction nucleotides: 8. The CDR3 runs to 14 residues. CDR3 loop: CAWSSGRGLDGYTF. The CDR3 DNA sequence: TGTGCCTGGAGTTCAGGCAGGGGGCTGGATGGCTACACCTTC.

This chain uses TRBV6-5 with TRBJ1-5, with D possibly matching TRBD1 (6 bases). There are 13 residues in the CDR3. V was shortened by 8 bases and J by 4 bases, with 12 bases between the two germline ends. Germline V gene data show CDR1 as MNHEY and CDR2 as SVGAGI. The CDR3 sequence: CASGGQKNQPQHF. CDR3 in DNA: TGTGCCAGCGGTGGACAGAAAAATCAGCCCCAGCATTTT.